A single T cell receptor beta chain is shown here with its context. This specimen belongs to a study of blood T cell repertoires in COVID-19. The V end was cut by 4 bases, the J end by 0 bases, with 27 bases between. The germline V gene encodes CDR1 PRHDT and CDR2 FYEKMQ (reference sequence). The CDR3 runs to 20 residues. Clones were read by immunoSEQ multiplex PCR, and TCRdb kept only the in-frame ones, dropping some. This table holds a few hundred thousand clones, around 87% found once. Sequencing was carried out using PBMCs or T cells enriched from blood (not recorded which). This clonotype was sampled from a woman aged 18-29 years with acute COVID-19. The chain links TRBV13 to TRBJ1-2, with TRBD1 as a possible D gene (5 bases). The CDR3 region is CASSSSLWRQNPPSNYGYTF. For the CDR3, the DNA is TGTGCCAGCAGCTCCTCCCTCTGGAGACAGAACCCACCCTCTAACTATGGCTACACCTTC.